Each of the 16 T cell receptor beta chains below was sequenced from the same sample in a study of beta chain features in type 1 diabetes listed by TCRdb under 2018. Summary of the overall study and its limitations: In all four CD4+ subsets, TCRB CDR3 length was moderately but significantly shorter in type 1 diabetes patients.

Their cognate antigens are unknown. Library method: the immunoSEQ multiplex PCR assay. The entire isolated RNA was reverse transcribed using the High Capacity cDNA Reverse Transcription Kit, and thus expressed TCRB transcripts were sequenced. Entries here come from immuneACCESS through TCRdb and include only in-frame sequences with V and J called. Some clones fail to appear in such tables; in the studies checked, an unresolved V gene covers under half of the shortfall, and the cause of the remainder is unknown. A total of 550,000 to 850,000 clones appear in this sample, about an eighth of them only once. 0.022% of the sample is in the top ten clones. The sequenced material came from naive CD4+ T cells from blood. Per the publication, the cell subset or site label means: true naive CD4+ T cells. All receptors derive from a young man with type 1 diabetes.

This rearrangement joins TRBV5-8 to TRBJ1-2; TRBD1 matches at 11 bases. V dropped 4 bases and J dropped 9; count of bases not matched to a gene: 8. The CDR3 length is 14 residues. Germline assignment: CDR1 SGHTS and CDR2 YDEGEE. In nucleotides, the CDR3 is TGTGCCAGCAGCCCCGGACAGGGGGCCTTTAGCTACACCTTC. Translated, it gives CASSPGQGAFSYTF.

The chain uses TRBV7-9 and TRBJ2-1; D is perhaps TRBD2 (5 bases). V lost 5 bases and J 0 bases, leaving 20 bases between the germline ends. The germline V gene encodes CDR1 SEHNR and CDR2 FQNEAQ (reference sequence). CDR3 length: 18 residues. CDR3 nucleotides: TGTGCCAGCAGCCCGTGGGAGAAGGCCGGAAGCTCCTACAATGAGCAGTTCTTC. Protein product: CASSPWEKAGSSYNEQFF. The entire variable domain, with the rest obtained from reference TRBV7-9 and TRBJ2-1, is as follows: DTGVSQNPRHKITKRGQNVTFRCDPISEHNRLYWYRQTLGQGPEFLTYFQNEAQLEKSRLLSDRFSAERPKGSFSTLEIQRTEQGDSAMYLCASSPWEKAGSSYNEQFFGPGTRLTVL.

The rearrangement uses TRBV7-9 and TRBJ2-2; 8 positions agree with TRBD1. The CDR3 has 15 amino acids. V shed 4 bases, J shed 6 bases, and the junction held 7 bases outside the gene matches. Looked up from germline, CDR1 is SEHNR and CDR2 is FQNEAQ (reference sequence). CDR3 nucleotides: TGTGCCAGCAGCTCCTGGACAGGGTGGCCCGGGGAGCTGTTTTTT. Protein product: CASSSWTGWPGELFF.

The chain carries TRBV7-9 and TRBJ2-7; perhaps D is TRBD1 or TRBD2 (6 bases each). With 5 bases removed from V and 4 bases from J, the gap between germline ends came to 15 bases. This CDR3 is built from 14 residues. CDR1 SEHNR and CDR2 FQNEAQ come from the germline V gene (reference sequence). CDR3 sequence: CASSPPTGRYEQYF. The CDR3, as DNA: TGTGCCAGCAGCCCCCCAACAGGGAGGTACGAGCAGTACTTC.

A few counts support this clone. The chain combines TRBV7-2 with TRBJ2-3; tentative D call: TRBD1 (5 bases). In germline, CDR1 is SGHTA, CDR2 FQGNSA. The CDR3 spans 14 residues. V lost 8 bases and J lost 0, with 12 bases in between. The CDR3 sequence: CASFETASTDTQYF. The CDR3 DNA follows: TGTGCCAGCTTTGAGACAGCCAGCACAGATACGCAGTATTTT.

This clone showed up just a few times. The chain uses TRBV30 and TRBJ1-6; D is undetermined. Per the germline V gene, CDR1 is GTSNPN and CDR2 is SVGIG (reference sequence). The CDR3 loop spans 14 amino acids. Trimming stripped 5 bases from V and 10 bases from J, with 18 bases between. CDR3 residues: CAWGQLYGGSPLHF. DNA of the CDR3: TGTGCCTGGGGTCAGCTGTACGGCGGGTCACCCCTCCACTTT.

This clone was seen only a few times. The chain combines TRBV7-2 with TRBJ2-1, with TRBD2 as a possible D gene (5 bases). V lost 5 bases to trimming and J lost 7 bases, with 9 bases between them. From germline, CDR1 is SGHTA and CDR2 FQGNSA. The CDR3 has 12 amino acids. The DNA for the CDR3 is TGTGCCAGCAGCCCCAGCGGTAATGAGCAGTTCTTC. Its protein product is CASSPSGNEQFF.

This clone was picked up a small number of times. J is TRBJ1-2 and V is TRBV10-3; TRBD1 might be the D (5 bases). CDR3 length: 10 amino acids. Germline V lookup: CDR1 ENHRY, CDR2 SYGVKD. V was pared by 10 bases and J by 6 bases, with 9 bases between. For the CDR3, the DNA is TGTGCCACCCAAGGGGATGGCTACACCTTC. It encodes CATQGDGYTF.

As DNA, the CDR3 is TGCAGCGTTGCCCCCCTCGCGGGTTTCAACATGAACACTGAAGCTTTCTTT. It encodes CSVAPLAGFNMNTEAFF. The V and J genes are TRBV29-1 and TRBJ1-1; D not resolved. The CDR3 extends over 17 amino acids. Per the germline V gene, CDR1 is SQVTM and CDR2 is ANQGSEA. V was clipped by 4 bases and J by 0 bases, with 21 bases between them.

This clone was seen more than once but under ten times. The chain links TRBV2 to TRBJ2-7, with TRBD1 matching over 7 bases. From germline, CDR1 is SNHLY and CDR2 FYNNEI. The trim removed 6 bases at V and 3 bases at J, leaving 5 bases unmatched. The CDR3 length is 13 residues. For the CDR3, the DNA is TGTGCCAGCAGCGTGGACAGGATCTACGAGCAGTACTTC. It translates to CASSVDRIYEQYF. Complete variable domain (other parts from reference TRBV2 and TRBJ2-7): EPEVTQTPSHQVTQMGQEVILRCVPISNHLYFYWYRQILGQKVEFLVSFYNNEISEKSEIFDDQFSVERPDGSNFTLKIRSTKLEDSAMYFCASSVDRIYEQYFGPGTRLTVT.

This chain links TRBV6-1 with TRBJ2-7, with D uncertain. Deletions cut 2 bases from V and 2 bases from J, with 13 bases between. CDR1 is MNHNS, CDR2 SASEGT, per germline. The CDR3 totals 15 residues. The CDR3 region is CASSESMDHPYEQYF. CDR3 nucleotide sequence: TGTGCCAGCAGTGAATCCATGGACCACCCCTACGAGCAGTACTTC.

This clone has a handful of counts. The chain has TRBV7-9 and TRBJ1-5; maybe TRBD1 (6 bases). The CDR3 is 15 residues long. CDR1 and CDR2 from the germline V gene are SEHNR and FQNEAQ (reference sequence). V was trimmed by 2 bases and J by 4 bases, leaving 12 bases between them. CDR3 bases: TGTGCCAGCAGCTTAAGAGGGACACCTAATCAGCCCCAGCATTTT. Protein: CASSLRGTPNQPQHF.

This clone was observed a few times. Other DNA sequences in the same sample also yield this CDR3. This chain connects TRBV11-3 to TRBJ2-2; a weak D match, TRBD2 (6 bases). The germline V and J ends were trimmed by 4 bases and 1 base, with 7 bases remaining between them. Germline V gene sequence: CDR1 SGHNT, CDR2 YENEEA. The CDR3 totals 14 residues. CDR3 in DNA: TGTGCCAGCAGCTCGGGACTGAACACCGGGGAGCTGTTTTTT. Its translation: CASSSGLNTGELFF. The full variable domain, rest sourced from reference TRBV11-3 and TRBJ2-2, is EAGVVQSPRYKIIEKKQPVAFWCNPISGHNTLYWYLQNLGQGPELLIRYENEEAVDDSQLPKDRFSAERLKGVDSTLKIQPAELGDSAVYLCASSSGLNTGELFFGEGSRLTVL.

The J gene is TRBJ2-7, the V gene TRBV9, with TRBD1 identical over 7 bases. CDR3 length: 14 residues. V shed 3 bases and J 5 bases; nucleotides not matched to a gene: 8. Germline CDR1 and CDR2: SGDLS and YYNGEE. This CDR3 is CASSATGLGHEQYF. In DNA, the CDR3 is TGTGCCAGCAGCGCGACAGGGTTGGGACACGAGCAGTACTTC.

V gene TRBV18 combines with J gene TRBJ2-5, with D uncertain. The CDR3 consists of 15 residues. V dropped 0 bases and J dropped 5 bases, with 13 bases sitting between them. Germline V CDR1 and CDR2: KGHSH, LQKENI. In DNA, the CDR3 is TGTGCCAGCTCACCACCGTCCCAGGCCGAGGAGACCCAGTACTTC. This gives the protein CASSPPSQAEETQYF.

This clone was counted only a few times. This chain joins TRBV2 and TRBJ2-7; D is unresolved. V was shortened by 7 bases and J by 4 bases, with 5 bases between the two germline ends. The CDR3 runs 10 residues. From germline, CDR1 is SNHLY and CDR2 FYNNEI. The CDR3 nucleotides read TGTGCCAGCAATAAGTACGAGCAGTACTTC. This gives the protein CASNKYEQYF.